This T cell receptor beta chain was sequenced in a study of blood T cell repertoires in COVID-19. Study summary: Material from acute and convalescent COVID-19 was sourced from the United States, Italy and Spain.

As handled by the study authors: Reference gene primer amplification gave estimated nucleated cell counts. Profiling relied on immunoSEQ multiplex PCR, and the TCRdb table lists in-frame clones only, not all of them. The V and J calls and clone size were taken over from that table, and D and trimming were inferred from the DNA. In the table there are under 200,000 clones, 82% of which are singletons. Germline-derived CDR1 and CDR2 are MNHEY and SVGEGT. The CDR3 covers 17 residues. V was pared by 4 bases and J by 6 bases, with 22 bases between. The chain recombines TRBV6-2 or TRBV6-3 with TRBJ1-5; D may be TRBD1 (6 bases). The clonotype was recovered from a woman aged 25 to 39 with acute or convalescent COVID-19. Input material: peripheral blood. The CDR3 region has the DNA TGTGCCAGCAGTTGGCCCCTCACGTTACAGGGCACTCAGCCCCAGCATTTT. Protein sequence: CASSWPLTLQGTQPQHF.